Listed here are 19 T cell receptor beta chains from one sample, sequenced in a study of blood T cell repertoires in COVID-19. The repertoire was sequenced with immunoSEQ multiplex PCR; TCRdb's copy has only in-frame clones and lacks some. The profile covers around 78,000 clones, with about 89% appearing a single time and roughly 1% taken by the ten largest. The sequencing sample was made of PBMCs or T cells enriched from blood (not recorded which). These receptors were obtained from a woman between 45 and 60 years old with acute COVID-19.

The V and J genes are TRBV19 and TRBJ1-5; D is unclear. This CDR3 comprises 13 residues. The ends were cut back, 5 bases at V and 0 bases at J, with 5 bases in the middle. Germline V gives CDR1 LNHDA, CDR2 SQIVND (reference sequence). CDR3 protein: CASSPVSNQPQHF. Written as DNA, the CDR3 is TGTGCCAGTAGTCCAGTTAGCAATCAGCCCCAGCATTTT. Full variable domain (missing parts from reference TRBV19 and TRBJ1-5): DGGITQSPKYLFRKEGQNVTLSCEQNLNHDAMYWYRQDPGQGLRLIYYSQIVNDFQKGDIAEGYSVSREKKESFPLTVTSAQKNPTAFYLCASSPVSNQPQHFGDGTRLSIL.

The chain recombines TRBV4-3 with TRBJ2-5, with 16 bases fitting TRBD2. The CDR3 is 17 residues long. V lost 4 bases, J lost 5 bases, and 7 bases stayed unmatched. CDR1 LGHNA and CDR2 YSLEER come from the germline V gene. This CDR3 is CASSRGLAGGPGETQYF. In nucleotides, the CDR3 is TGCGCCAGCAGCCGGGGACTAGCGGGAGGGCCAGGGGAGACCCAGTACTTC.

Notes on this clone: At one end the junction does not follow the germline gene, possibly because of a read error. The V call is TRBV19, the J call TRBJ2-6; TRBD2 matches at 8 bases. Germline V gives CDR1 LNHDA, CDR2 SQIVND (reference sequence). This CDR3 spans 17 amino acids. The CDR3 here is CASSSGSTNSEANVLTF. The CDR3 DNA reads TGTGCCAGTAGCAGCGGGAGTACGAACTCTGAGGCCAACGTCCTGACTTTC.

The gene calls are TRBV19 and TRBJ1-2; TRBD1 is a possible D gene (6 bases). The CDR3 runs 14 residues. V shed 6 bases and J shed 7 bases, with 18 bases lying between them. Germline V gene sequence: CDR1 LNHDA, CDR2 SQIVND (reference sequence). CDR3 nucleotides: TGTGCCAGTAGGACCGGGACATATAGTGGTGGCTACACCTTC. It codes for CASRTGTYSGGYTF.

The CDR3 DNA reads TGCGCCAGCAGCCCGGGACAGGGGGACACTGAAGCTTTCTTT. Protein product: CASSPGQGDTEAFF. The rearrangement uses TRBV5-1 and TRBJ1-1; 11 bases are shared with TRBD1. This CDR3 region has 14 residues. Unmatched junction bases numbered 2, after V lost 4 bases and J lost 3 bases. Germline V gene lookup returns CDR1 SGHRS and CDR2 YFSETQ.

The gene calls are TRBV18 and TRBJ1-6; 7 bases are a match to TRBD1. The CDR3 is 13 amino acids. V trimming: 6 bases; J trimming: 9 bases; junction bases outside the gene matches: 5. Germline lookup yields CDR1 KGHSH and CDR2 LQKENI. The CDR3: CASSGDRASPLHF. Written as DNA, the CDR3 is TGTGCCAGCTCGGGCGACAGGGCTTCACCCCTCCACTTT.

V gene TRBV6-5 combines with J gene TRBJ2-3, with a tentative D call TRBD2 (5 bases). The germline V gene has CDR1 MNHEY and CDR2 SVGAGI. CDR3 length: 12 residues. Trimming stripped 10 bases from V and 6 bases from J, with 14 bases between. The CDR3 DNA follows: TGTGCCACGACTAATGGAATTGATACGCAGTATTTT. Translating gives CATTNGIDTQYF.

V usage is TRBV5-1 and J usage is TRBJ2-3; D is possibly TRBD1 (5 bases). The CDR3 has 15 residues. Looked up from germline, CDR1 is SGHRS and CDR2 is YFSETQ. Between the trimmed V and J ends, which lost 0 bases and 0 bases, there was a span of 8 bases. CDR3 loop: CASSLVGDSTDTQYF. The CDR3 nucleotides read TGCGCCAGCAGCTTGGTAGGGGATAGCACAGATACGCAGTATTTT.

CDR3: CASSLRTEVNTEAFF. CDR3 nucleotide sequence: TGTGCCAGCAGTTTAAGGACAGAAGTGAACACTGAAGCTTTCTTT. J is TRBJ1-1 and V is TRBV28, with D possibly matching TRBD1 (6 bases). This CDR3 comprises 15 residues. With 2 bases removed from V and 0 bases from J, the gap between germline ends came to 10 bases. Germline CDR1 MDHEN, CDR2 SYDVKM.

This clone appeared once. V gene TRBV18 combines with J gene TRBJ1-2, with D uncertain. V was trimmed by 2 bases and J by 6 bases, leaving 7 bases between them. CDR3 length equals 12 residues. Germline V lookup: CDR1 KGHSH, CDR2 LQKENI. The CDR3 DNA reads as TGTGCCAGCTCACCAGGGGAGCATGGCTACACCTTC. Protein: CASSPGEHGYTF.

The chain couples TRBV4-2 to TRBJ2-1; D call uncertain. V was clipped by 0 bases and J by 0 bases, with 12 bases between them. This CDR3 has 17 amino acids. CDR1 and CDR2 from the germline V gene are LGHNA and YNFKEQ. CDR3 protein: CASSQDLFPSSYNEQFF. The CDR3 DNA is TGTGCCAGCAGCCAAGATCTGTTCCCGAGCTCCTACAATGAGCAGTTCTTC.

This rearrangement joins TRBV19 to TRBJ1-5; possible D gene TRBD1, 6 bases. V lost 10 bases and J 0 bases, leaving 13 bases between the germline ends. CDR1 LNHDA and CDR2 SQIVND come from the germline V gene (reference sequence). This CDR3 region has 14 residues. The CDR3 DNA follows: TGTGCCACTGCAGGACAGATTAGCAATCAGCCCCAGCATTTT. It yields the protein CATAGQISNQPQHF.

The V gene is TRBV2, the J gene TRBJ1-3; maybe TRBD1 (6 bases). The CDR3 loop spans 16 amino acids. Trimming took off 8 bases at V and 0 bases at J, with 17 bases between the two ends. Germline CDR1 and CDR2: SNHLY and FYNNEI. CDR3 nucleotides: TGTGCCAGCGGAGGCCTTGGGGGCGTCTCTGGAAACACCATATATTTT. This encodes CASGGLGGVSGNTIYF.

This chain connects TRBV4-3 to TRBJ2-7, with TRBD2 matching 7 bases. The CDR3 has 17 amino acids. Looked up from germline, CDR1 is LGHNA and CDR2 is YSLEER. The junction had 8 bases not matched to a gene; V was cut back by 0 bases and J by 0 bases. The CDR3 region has the DNA TGCGCCAGCAGCCAAGAGTCGAGCGGGATTCCCTCCTACGAGCAGTACTTC. Amino acids: CASSQESSGIPSYEQYF.

The genes are TRBV27 and TRBJ1-1; the D is unclear. CDR1 MNHEY and CDR2 SMNVEV come from the germline V gene (reference sequence). Trimming cost V 6 bases and J 0 bases, with 8 bases left between them. This CDR3 spans 13 amino acids. CDR3 coding DNA: TGTGCCAGCAGCCTGACAATGAACACTGAAGCTTTCTTT. As protein: CASSLTMNTEAFF.

The V call is TRBV6-5, the J call TRBJ2-7; TRBD1 matches 9 bases. Germline values: CDR1 MNHEY, CDR2 SVGAGI. V lost 0 bases to trimming and J lost 1 base; unmatched junction nucleotides: 1. This CDR3 comprises 15 residues. The CDR3 protein is CASSYSGQGSYEQYF. The CDR3 DNA reads as TGTGCCAGCAGTTACTCGGGACAGGGATCCTACGAGCAGTACTTC.

This chain uses TRBV18 with TRBJ2-5, with TRBD1 identical over 10 bases. CDR3 length: 17 amino acids. Germline values: CDR1 KGHSH, CDR2 LQKENI. The trim removed 3 bases at V and 3 bases at J, leaving 10 bases unmatched. The chain's CDR3 is CASSPWTGGLGEETQYF. CDR3 in DNA: TGTGCCAGCTCACCCTGGACAGGGGGATTGGGGGAAGAGACCCAGTACTTC.

The chain joins TRBV11-3 to TRBJ1-4, with 8 bases aligning to TRBD1. Germline lookup yields CDR1 SGHNT and CDR2 YENEEA. This CDR3 contains 14 residues. The V segment lost 7 bases and the J segment 2 bases; nucleotides outside the gene matches: 3. The CDR3: CASTRGRTNEKLFF. The DNA of the CDR3 is TGTGCCAGCACCAGGGGGCGGACTAATGAAAAACTGTTTTTT.

The chain has TRBV12-3 or TRBV12-4 and TRBJ2-7; no firm D call. V lost 3 bases and J lost 0, with 6 bases in between. The CDR3 spans 13 residues. The CDR3: CASSFGLSYEQYF. The CDR3 DNA reads TGTGCCAGCAGTTTTGGGCTCTCCTACGAGCAGTACTTC.